This section outlines one T cell receptor (beta chain) sequence together with its context. This record belongs to a study of Ad26.COV2.S vaccination and SARS-CoV-2 variants. As for the study in general: The vaccine Ad26.COV2.S was put into the muscle once, or twice with 56 days between.

Profiling relied on immunoSEQ multiplex PCR, and the TCRdb table lists in-frame clones only, not all of them. The repertoire holds some 270,000 clones, with 87% as singletons. Deletions cut 7 bases from V and 3 bases from J, with 10 bases between. Germline CDR1 is SNHLY and CDR2 is FYNNEI. This CDR3 spans 12 amino acids. Treatment described: roughly 18 received Ad26.COV2.S at low or high dose, single or two shots; about five received placebo; per-sample allocation not given. On day 63 after the first injection, vaccine and placebo recipients gave samples. At a Boston site, the person donating was an adult of 18-55 years.

The sequence derives from a person between 18 and 65 years old who received the Ad26.COV2.S COVID-19 vaccine or a placebo. V and J are TRBV2 and TRBJ2-7, with D possibly matching TRBD1 (5 bases). The specimen comprised peripheral blood, sampled in a trial of Ad26.COV2.S vaccine versus placebo. The CDR3 sequence is CASTNRYYEQYF. The DNA of the CDR3 is TGTGCCAGCACGAACAGGTACTACGAGCAGTACTTC. The whole variable domain, filled in from reference TRBV2 and TRBJ2-7, reads EPEVTQTPSHQVTQMGQEVILRCVPISNHLYFYWYRQILGQKVEFLVSFYNNEISEKSEIFDDQFSVERPDGSNFTLKIRSTKLEDSAMYFCASTNRYYEQYFGPGTRLTVT.